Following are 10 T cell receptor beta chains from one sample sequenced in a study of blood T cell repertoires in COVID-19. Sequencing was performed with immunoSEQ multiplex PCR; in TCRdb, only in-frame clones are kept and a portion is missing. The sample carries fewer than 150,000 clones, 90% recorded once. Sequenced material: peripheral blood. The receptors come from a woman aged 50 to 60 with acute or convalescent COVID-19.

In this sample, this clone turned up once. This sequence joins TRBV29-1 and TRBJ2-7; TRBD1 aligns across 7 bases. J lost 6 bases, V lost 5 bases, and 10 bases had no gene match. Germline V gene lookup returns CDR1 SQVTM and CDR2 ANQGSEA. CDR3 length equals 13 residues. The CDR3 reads CSVRQGWVGEQYF. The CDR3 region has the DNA TGCAGCGTTAGACAGGGTTGGGTCGGCGAGCAGTACTTC.

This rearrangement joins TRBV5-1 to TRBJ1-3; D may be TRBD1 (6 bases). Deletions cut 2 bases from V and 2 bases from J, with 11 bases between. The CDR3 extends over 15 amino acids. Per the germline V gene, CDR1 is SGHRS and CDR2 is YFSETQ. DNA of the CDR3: TGCGCCAGCAGCTTCTCAGGGGACCCTGGAAACACCATATATTTT. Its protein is CASSFSGDPGNTIYF.

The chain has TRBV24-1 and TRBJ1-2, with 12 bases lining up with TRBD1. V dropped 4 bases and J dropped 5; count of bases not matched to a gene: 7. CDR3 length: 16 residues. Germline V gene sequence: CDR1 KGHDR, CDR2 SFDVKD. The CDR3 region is CATSEAGTGGKYGYTF. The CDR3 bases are TGTGCCACCAGTGAGGCCGGGACAGGGGGCAAATATGGCTACACCTTC.

The CDR3 region is CSASWASGRVLYEQYF. The CDR3 DNA is TGCAGTGCTAGTTGGGCTAGCGGGAGGGTCTTGTACGAGCAGTACTTC. The V call is TRBV20-1, the J call TRBJ2-7; 12 nucleotides line up with TRBD2. The V and J ends lost 3 bases and 4 bases, in that order; junction bases with no gene match: 10. CDR3 size: 16 residues. Germline CDR1 is DFQATT and CDR2 is SNEGSKA (reference sequence).

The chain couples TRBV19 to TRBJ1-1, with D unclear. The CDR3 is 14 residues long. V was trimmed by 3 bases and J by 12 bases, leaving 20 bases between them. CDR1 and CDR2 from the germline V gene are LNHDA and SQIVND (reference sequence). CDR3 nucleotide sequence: TGTGCCAGTAGTATCCCCGGCGGCCTCTCGAGCCCTTTCTTT. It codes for CASSIPGGLSSPFF.

This chain's CDR3 is CASSITGQGVEYQPQHF. The CDR3 nucleotides read TGTGCCAGCAGTATAACCGGACAGGGGGTGGAATATCAGCCCCAGCATTTT. The chain carries TRBV27 and TRBJ1-5; TRBD1 matches at 10 bases. CDR1 and CDR2 (germline): MNHEY, SMNVEV (reference sequence). With V trimmed by 5 bases and J by 5 bases, 12 bases remained unmatched. This CDR3 has 17 amino acids.

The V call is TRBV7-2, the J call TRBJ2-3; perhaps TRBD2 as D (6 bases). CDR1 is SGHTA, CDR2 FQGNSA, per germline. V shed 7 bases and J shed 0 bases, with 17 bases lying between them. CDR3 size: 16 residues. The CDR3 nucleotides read TGTGCCAGCAACCAGATGGGCGGGATGAGCACAGATACGCAGTATTTT. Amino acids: CASNQMGGMSTDTQYF. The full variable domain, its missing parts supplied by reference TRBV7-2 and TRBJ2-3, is GAGVSQSPSNKVTEKGKDVELRCDPISGHTALYWYRQSLGQGLEFLIYFQGNSAPDKSGLPSDRFSAERTGGSVSTLTIQRTQQEDSAVYLCASNQMGGMSTDTQYFGPGTRLTVL.

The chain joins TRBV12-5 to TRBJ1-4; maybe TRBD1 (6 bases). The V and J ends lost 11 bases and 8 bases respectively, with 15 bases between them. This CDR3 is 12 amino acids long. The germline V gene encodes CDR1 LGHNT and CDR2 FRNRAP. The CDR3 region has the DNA TGTGCTTCAGGGGCCGAGGGAGAAAAACTGTTTTTT. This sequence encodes CASGAEGEKLFF.

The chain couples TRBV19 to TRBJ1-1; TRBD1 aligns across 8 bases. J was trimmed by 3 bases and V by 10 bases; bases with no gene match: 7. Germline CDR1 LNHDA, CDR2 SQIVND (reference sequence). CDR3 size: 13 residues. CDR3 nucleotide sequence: TGTGCCACCGAGAACAGGGGGTACACTGAAGCTTTCTTT. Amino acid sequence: CATENRGYTEAFF.

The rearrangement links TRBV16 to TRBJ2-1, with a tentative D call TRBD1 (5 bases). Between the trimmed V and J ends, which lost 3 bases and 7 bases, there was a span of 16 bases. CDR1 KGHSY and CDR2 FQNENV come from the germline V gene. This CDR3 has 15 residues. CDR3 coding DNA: TGTGCCAGCAGCCACCATGTCCAGGGAAGGAATGAGCAGTTCTTC. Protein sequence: CASSHHVQGRNEQFF.